This is a list of T cell receptor beta chains from one sample in a study of cytomegalovirus exposure and HLA in healthy donors. TCRdb's table, derived via immunoSEQ multiplex PCR, lists solely in-frame clones and lacks some. Here the sample spans about 95,000 clones, roughly three quarters being singletons. Sequences were obtained from PBMCs. These receptors were collected from a woman in her 40s in good health and CMV-seronegative. Each CDR3 is given with its conserved first and last residue. A D gene is named only where the DNA matches it firmly. Clone size is stated in some rows and not others, as once, few, many or a class when expanded.

>.|TRBJ1-1|TRBV4-3|14|.
TGCGCCAGCAGCCTCCAGGGATCTGACACTGAAGCTTTCTTT
CASSLQGSDTEAFF
>TRBD1|TRBJ1-4|TRBV4-1|16|.
TGCGCCAGCAGCGAAACAGGGGGCAAAGCTAATGAAAAACTGTTTTTT
CASSETGGKANEKLFF
>TRBD2|TRBJ2-2|TRBV15|15|.
TGTGCCACCAGCGTGCGGGGGGGCCGGGCCGGGGAGCTGTTTTTT
CATSVRGGRAGELFF
>.|TRBJ2-3|TRBV5-5|13|.
TGTGCCAGCAGCTTCGAAAGAGGAGATACGCAGTATTTT
CASSFERGDTQYF
>.|TRBJ1-2|TRBV9|15|.
TGTGCCAGCAGCGCCCACCCCAGTGGGGAGTATGGCTACACCTTC
CASSAHPSGEYGYTF
>TRBD2|TRBJ2-5|TRBV4-2|15|few
TGTGCCAGCAGCCAAGTTCCAGCGGGAGAACCCCGTCAGTACTTC
CASSQVPAGEPRQYF
>.|TRBJ1-1|TRBV7-6|14|.
TGTGCCAGCAGCTTAATGCAGGGGAACACTGAAGCTTTCTTT
CASSLMQGNTEAFF
>.|TRBJ1-4|TRBV7-9|15|.
TGTGCCAGCAGCTTATTTGGCAGAACTAATGAAAAACTGTTTTTT
CASSLFGRTNEKLFF
>.|TRBJ1-6|TRBV5-1|15|.
TGCGCCAGCAGCTCGGGAGAAGGGATACTCTCACCCCTCCACTTT
CASSSGEGILSPLHF
>.|TRBJ1-1|TRBV4-1|16|.
TGCGCCAGCAGCCAAGGCGACGGACTCATGAACACTGAAGCTTTCTTT
CASSQGDGLMNTEAFF
>TRBD2|TRBJ2-1|TRBV5-1|16|once
TGCGCCAGCAGCATGGGAGGCGGGGGGAAGGACAATGAGCAGTTCTTC
CASSMGGGGKDNEQFF
>TRBD2|TRBJ2-7|TRBV4-1|15|.
TGCGCCAGCAGCCAAGAGTACGCTAGCGGCTACGAGCAGTACTTC
CASSQEYASGYEQYF
>TRBD2|TRBJ2-7|TRBV28|16|.
TGTGCCAGCAGTTTTAGGTCCGGCTGGGAGGGCTACGAGCAGTACTTC
CASSFRSGWEGYEQYF
>.|TRBJ1-2|TRBV12-1|17|.
TGTGCCAGCAGCTGTCTTTGGGGACAGGGAGGGTGGTATGGCTACACCTTC
CASSCLWGQGGWYGYTF
>.|TRBJ1-4|TRBV5-1|15|.
TGCGCCAGCAGGGGAAGGGGGAGCACTAATGAAAAACTGTTTTTT
CASRGRGSTNEKLFF
>.|TRBJ1-5|TRBV13|13|few
TGTGCCAGCAGCTTAGCTGAGAATCAGCCCCAGCATTTT
CASSLAENQPQHF
>TRBD2|TRBJ2-1|TRBV2|14|once
TGTGCCAGCGGGGGACTAGCGGGGGTTGATGAGCAGTTCTTC
CASGGLAGVDEQFF
>.|TRBJ1-1|TRBV2|15|.
TGTGCCAGCAGGATATATCGCAACATGAACACTGAAGCTTTCTTT
CASRIYRNMNTEAFF
>.|TRBJ1-1|TRBV19|15|.
TGTGCCACCTCCCCACTCCGAGGGATGAACACTGAAGCTTTCTTT
CATSPLRGMNTEAFF
>TRBD1|TRBJ2-7|TRBV6-5|14|.
TGTGCCAGCAGGCGAGGGACAGGAAGCTACGAGCAGTACTTC
CASRRGTGSYEQYF
>.|TRBJ1-6|TRBV27|13|.
TGTGCCAGCAGTTTAGGGACTTATTCACCCCTCCACTTT
CASSLGTYSPLHF
>.|TRBJ2-4|TRBV5-8|16|.
TGTGCCAGCAGCACCGGACAGAGAATAGCCAAAAACATTCAGTACTTC
CASSTGQRIAKNIQYF
>TRBD1|TRBJ2-7|TRBV5-1|15|.
TGCGCCAGCAGCTTACAACTTGGGACAGACTACGAGCAGTACTTC
CASSLQLGTDYEQYF
>.|TRBJ2-3|TRBV4-1|14|once
TGCGCCAGCAGCCAAGATCCCCTAGCTGGGTCCCAGTATTTT
CASSQDPLAGSQYF
>.|TRBJ2-1|TRBV9|15|.
TGTGCCAGCAGCGTAATGGGTAGCGGCTACAATGAGCAGTTCTTC
CASSVMGSGYNEQFF
>.|TRBJ1-2|TRBV6-5|13|.
TGTGCCAGCAGACCAACAGGGTCTCCTGGCTACACCTTC
CASRPTGSPGYTF
>.|TRBJ2-7|TRBV19|14|.
TGTGCCAGTAGTATATCGACCAGCGGCTACGAGCAGTACTTC
CASSISTSGYEQYF
>.|TRBJ1-5|TRBV6-5|13|.
TGTGCCAGCAGAAAGACACTCAATCAGCCCCAGCATTTT
CASRKTLNQPQHF
>.|TRBJ1-4|TRBV18|18|.
TGTGCCAGCTCACCATTAGGTGGAAGCGGTAGGAATAATGAAAAACTGTTTTTT
CASSPLGGSGRNNEKLFF
>TRBD1|TRBJ1-1|TRBV5-1|16|.
TGCGCCAGCAGTCGGGACAGGGGGAGTCGGGCAGCTGAAGCTTTCTTT
CASSRDRGSRAAEAFF
>.|TRBJ1-2|TRBV29-1|13|once
TGCAGCGTTGGGTGGACAGTGCCTAATGGCTACACCTTC
CSVGWTVPNGYTF
>.|TRBJ2-1|TRBV4-1|14|few
TGCGCCAGCAGCCAAGAGGGCAGGGTAAATGAGCAGTTCTTC
CASSQEGRVNEQFF
>TRBD2|TRBJ2-3|TRBV2|14|.
TGTGCCAGCAGTGCGTCGGGGGGGATAGATACGCAGTATTTT
CASSASGGIDTQYF
>.|TRBJ2-7|TRBV18|13|.
TGTGCCAGCTCACCGGGCCCGGCGGGCGAGCAGTACTTC
CASSPGPAGEQYF
>TRBD1|TRBJ1-2|TRBV30|14|.
TGTGCCTGGAGTGTACCACCGACAGGGCGGAAATGCACCTTC
CAWSVPPTGRKCTF
>TRBD1|TRBJ2-7|TRBV7-6|15|few
TGTGCCAGCAGCGGTCGAGGACAGGATCCATACGAGCAGTACTTC
CASSGRGQDPYEQYF
>.|TRBJ2-7|TRBV6-1|15|.
TGTGCCAGCAGTATAGTCGGGGGAATATCCTACGAGCAGTACTTC
CASSIVGGISYEQYF
>.|TRBJ1-6|TRBV7-2|15|.
TGTGCCAGCAGCTTAGGGGGCGGCGCCGGTTCACCCCTCCACTTT
CASSLGGGAGSPLHF
>TRBD2|TRBJ2-7|TRBV4-1|15|.
TGCGCCAGCAGCCAAGATCCAAGCGGGGGGTACGAGCAGTACTTC
CASSQDPSGGYEQYF
>.|TRBJ1-1|TRBV6-5|14|.
TGTGCCAGCAGCTACCCCCAGGGGAACACTGAAGCTTTCTTT
CASSYPQGNTEAFF
>TRBD1|TRBJ1-2|TRBV5-1|14|.
TGCGCCAGCTCGGACAGGGGGCTGAACTATGGCTACACCTTC
CASSDRGLNYGYTF
>.|TRBJ1-1|TRBV19|12|.
TGTGCCAGTAGCAGGGGGAACACTGAAGCTTTCTTT
CASSRGNTEAFF
>TRBD1|TRBJ1-1|TRBV19|15|medium-sized
TGTGCCAGTAGTATCGGACAGGGAAGGAACACTGAAGCTTTCTTT
CASSIGQGRNTEAFF
>.|TRBJ2-5|TRBV7-7|16|.
TGTGCTAGCGAAGCCCTGGGGGGGGGCGTCCAAGAGACCCAGTACTTC
CASEALGGGVQETQYF
>.|TRBJ2-7|TRBV2|14|once
TGTGCCAGCAGTGAACAGGGTTACTCCTACGAGCAGTACTTC
CASSEQGYSYEQYF
>TRBD2|TRBJ2-5|TRBV11-2|15|.
TGTGCCAGCAGGATTAGCGGGGGGCCGGTTGAGACCCAGTACTTC
CASRISGGPVETQYF
>.|TRBJ2-1|TRBV25-1|12|.
TGTGCCAGCAGTGATGGGCCCTTGGAGCAGTTCTTC
CASSDGPLEQFF
>.|TRBJ1-5|TRBV19|17|.
TGTGCCAGTAGTATCCCCCCGACACCGTCCAAGGCGGGGCCCCAGCATTTT
CASSIPPTPSKAGPQHF
>TRBD1|TRBJ1-2|TRBV7-8|14|.
TGTGCCAGCAGCTCACTGACAGGGGGAGATGGCTACACCTTC
CASSSLTGGDGYTF
>.|TRBJ2-7|TRBV4-2|15|.
TGTGCCAGCAGCCAAGTTGTGACAGCTTCCTACGAGCAGTACTTC
CASSQVVTASYEQYF
>TRBD1|TRBJ2-5|TRBV7-2|13|.
TGTGCCAGCAGCTTCACAGGGGCCGAGACCCAGTACTTC
CASSFTGAETQYF
>TRBD1|TRBJ2-1|TRBV11-2|15|.
TGTGCCAGCAGTAGGCGCCGGGACAGCTACAATGAGCAGTTCTTC
CASSRRRDSYNEQFF
>TRBD1|TRBJ2-3|TRBV7-9|15|.
TGTGCCAGCAGCTTCAAGGGGGCGCTTCTCGATACGCAGTATTTT
CASSFKGALLDTQYF
>TRBD1|TRBJ1-1|TRBV5-1|14|.
TGCGCCAGCAGCTTAATTCAGGGGGGTACTGAAGCTTTCTTT
CASSLIQGGTEAFF
>TRBD2|TRBJ2-5|TRBV4-1|18|.
TGCGCCAGCAGCCAAGATAAAGGGACTAGTTCCGGCGGAAAGACCCAGTACTTC
CASSQDKGTSSGGKTQYF
>TRBD2|TRBJ2-5|TRBV10-2|13|once
TGCGCCAGCGGACTAGCGGGGCAAGAGACCCAGTACTTC
CASGLAGQETQYF
>TRBD1|TRBJ1-1|TRBV28|15|.
TGTGCCAGCAGAGACCAGACAGGGGGCGACACTGAAGCTTTCTTT
CASRDQTGGDTEAFF
>.|TRBJ1-3|TRBV4-2|15|.
TGTGCCAGCAGCCAAGAGAAGGGAGGTGGAAACACCATATATTTT
CASSQEKGGGNTIYF
>.|TRBJ2-1|TRBV5-6|13|few
TGTGCCAGCAGCTCGGACAGCTACAATGAGCAGTTCTTC
CASSSDSYNEQFF